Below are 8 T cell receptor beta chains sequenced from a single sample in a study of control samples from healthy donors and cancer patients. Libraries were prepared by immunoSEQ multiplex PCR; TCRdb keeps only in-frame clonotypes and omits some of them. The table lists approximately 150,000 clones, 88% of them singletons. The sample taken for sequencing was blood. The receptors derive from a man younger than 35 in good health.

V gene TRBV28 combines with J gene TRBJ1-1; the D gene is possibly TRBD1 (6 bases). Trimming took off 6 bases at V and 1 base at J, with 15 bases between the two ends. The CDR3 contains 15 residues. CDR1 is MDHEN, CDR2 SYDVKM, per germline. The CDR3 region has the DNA TGTGCCAGCAGGGACGCGAGGGGGGAGAACACTGAAGCTTTCTTT. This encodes CASRDARGENTEAFF.

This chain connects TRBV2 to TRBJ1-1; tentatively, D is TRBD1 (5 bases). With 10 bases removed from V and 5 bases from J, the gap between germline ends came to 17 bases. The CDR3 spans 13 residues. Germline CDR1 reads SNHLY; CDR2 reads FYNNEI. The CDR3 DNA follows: TGTGCCACCGGCCAGGGAGGATATACTGAAGCTTTCTTT. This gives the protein CATGQGGYTEAFF.

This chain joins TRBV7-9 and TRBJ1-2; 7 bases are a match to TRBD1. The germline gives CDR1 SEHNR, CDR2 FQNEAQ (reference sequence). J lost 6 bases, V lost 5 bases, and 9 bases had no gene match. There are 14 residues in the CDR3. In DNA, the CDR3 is TGTGCCAGCAGCGGATCCGGGACAGCAGATGGCTACACCTTC. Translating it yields CASSGSGTADGYTF.

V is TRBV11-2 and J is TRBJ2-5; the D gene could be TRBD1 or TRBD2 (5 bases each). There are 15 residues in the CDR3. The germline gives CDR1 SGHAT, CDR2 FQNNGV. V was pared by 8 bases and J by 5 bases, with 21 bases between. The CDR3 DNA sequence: TGTGCCAGCTCGAGGGGCCGTGGGCCAAGCGAGACCCAGTACTTC. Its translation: CASSRGRGPSETQYF.

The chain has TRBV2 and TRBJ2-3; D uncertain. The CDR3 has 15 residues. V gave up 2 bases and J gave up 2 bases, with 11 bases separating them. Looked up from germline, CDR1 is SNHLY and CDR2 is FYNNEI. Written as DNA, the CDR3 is TGTGCCAGCAGTGAATTCAACAGCGCCACAGATACGCAGTATTTT. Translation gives CASSEFNSATDTQYF.

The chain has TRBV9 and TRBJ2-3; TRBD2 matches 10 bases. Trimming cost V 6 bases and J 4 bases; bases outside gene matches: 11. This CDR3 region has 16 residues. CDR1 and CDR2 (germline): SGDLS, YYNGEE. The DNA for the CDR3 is TGTGCCAGCACCCACGGTAGCGGGGGGCGGGCAGATACGCAGTATTTT. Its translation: CASTHGSGGRADTQYF.

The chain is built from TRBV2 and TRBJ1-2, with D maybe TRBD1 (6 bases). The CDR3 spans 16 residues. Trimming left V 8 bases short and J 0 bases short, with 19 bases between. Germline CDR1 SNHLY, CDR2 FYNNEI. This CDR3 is CASAESTGKANYGYTF. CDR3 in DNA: TGTGCCAGCGCAGAGTCCACAGGGAAAGCTAACTATGGCTACACCTTC.

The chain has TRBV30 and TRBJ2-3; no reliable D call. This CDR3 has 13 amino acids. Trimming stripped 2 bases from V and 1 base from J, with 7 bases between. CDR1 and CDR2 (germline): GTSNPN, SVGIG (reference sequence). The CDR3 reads CAWSSGGTDTQYF. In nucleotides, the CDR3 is TGTGCCTGGAGTTCTGGGGGCACAGATACGCAGTATTTT. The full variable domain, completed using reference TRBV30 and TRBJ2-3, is SQTIHQWPATLVQPVGSPLSLECTVEGTSNPNLYWYRQAAGRGLQLLFYSVGIGQISSEVPQNLSASRPQDRQFILSSKKLLLSDSGFYLCAWSSGGTDTQYFGPGTRLTVL.